This TCR beta chain came from a study of T cells in Graves' hyperthyroidism and ophthalmopathy. TCR beta CDR3 regions were amplified from RNA transcripts. The TCR CDR3 was amplified in a first-round RT-PCR using the HTBI primer set. TCRdb re-called the multiplex PCR reads through MiXCR, storing one row per CDR3 protein. Found here are approximately 510,000 distinct CDR3 sequences, 20% to 25% of them singletons; the top ten hold 26%. The CDR3 has 17 amino acids. In germline, CDR1 is MNHNS, CDR2 SASEGT. This clonotype was counted only a few times. Germline and junction disagree at one end, which may indicate a read error.

The TCR originated in a man younger than 35 with Graves' hyperthyroidism. The chain carries TRBV6-1 and TRBJ2-3, with D perhaps being TRBD1 or TRBD2 (5 bases each). The sample was blood. CDR3 nucleotides: TGTGCCAGCGGTGAAGGGGCGGTCGGGGTTCGCACAGATACGCAGTATTTT. Amino acid sequence: CASGEGAVGVRTDTQYF.